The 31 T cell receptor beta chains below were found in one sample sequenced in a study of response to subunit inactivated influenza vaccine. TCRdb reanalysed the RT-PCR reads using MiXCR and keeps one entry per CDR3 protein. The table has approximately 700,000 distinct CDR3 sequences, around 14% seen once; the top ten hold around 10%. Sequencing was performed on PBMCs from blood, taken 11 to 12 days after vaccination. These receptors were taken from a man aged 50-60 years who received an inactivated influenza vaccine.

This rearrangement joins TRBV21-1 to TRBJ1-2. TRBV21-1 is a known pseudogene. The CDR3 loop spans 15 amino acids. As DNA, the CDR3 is TGTGCCAGCAGCAAAGCTCCGCGGCGGGGCTATGGCTACACCTTC. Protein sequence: CASSKAPRRGYGYTF.

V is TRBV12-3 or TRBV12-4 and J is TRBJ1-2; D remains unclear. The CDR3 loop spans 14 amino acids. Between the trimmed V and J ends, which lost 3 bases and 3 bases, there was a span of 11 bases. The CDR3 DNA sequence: TGTGCCAGCAGTTTGGGCGGAGAAGACTATGGCTACACCTTC. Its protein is CASSLGGEDYGYTF.

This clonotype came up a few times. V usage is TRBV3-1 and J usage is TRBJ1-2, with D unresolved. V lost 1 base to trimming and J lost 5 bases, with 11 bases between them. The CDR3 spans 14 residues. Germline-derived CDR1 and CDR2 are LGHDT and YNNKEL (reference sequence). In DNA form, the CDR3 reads TGTGCCAGCAGCCAAGTAGAAGGACTGTATGGCTACACCTTC. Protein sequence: CASSQVEGLYGYTF. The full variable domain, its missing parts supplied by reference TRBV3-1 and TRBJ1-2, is DTAVSQTPKYLVTQMGNDKSIKCEQNLGHDTMYWYKQDSKKFLKIMFSYNNKELIINETVPNRFSPKSPDKAHLNLHINSLELGDSAVYFCASSQVEGLYGYTFGSGTRLTVV.

The CDR3 DNA reads as TGTGCCAGCAGTGGACTAGCGGTAAACACCGGGGAGCTGTTTTTT. This codes for CASSGLAVNTGELFF. The chain combines TRBV28 with TRBJ2-2; TRBD2 matches at 10 bases. Trimming took 5 bases from V and 2 from J; bases not matched to a gene: 2. Per germline, CDR1 MDHEN and CDR2 SYDVKM. The CDR3 is 15 amino acids. Variable domain in full (rest from reference TRBV28 and TRBJ2-2): DVKVTQSSRYLVKRTGEKVFLECVQDMDHENMFWYRQDPGLGLRLIYFSYDVKMKEKGDIPEGYSVSREKKERFSLILESASTNQTSMYLCASSGLAVNTGELFFGEGSRLTVL.

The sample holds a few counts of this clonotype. The CDR3 spells CATSDQGQRAGELFF. Written as DNA, the CDR3 is TGTGCCACCAGTGATCAGGGACAGCGCGCGGGGGAGCTGTTTTTT. V usage is TRBV24-1 and J usage is TRBJ2-2, with TRBD1 matching 7 bases. V lost 3 bases to trimming and J lost 8 bases; unmatched junction nucleotides: 8. This CDR3 comprises 15 residues. Germline V gene lookup returns CDR1 KGHDR and CDR2 SFDVKD.

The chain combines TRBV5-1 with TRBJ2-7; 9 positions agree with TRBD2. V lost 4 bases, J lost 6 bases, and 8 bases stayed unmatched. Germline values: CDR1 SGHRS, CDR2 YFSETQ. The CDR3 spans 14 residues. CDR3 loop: CASSGRTSEAEQYF. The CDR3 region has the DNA TGCGCCAGCAGCGGACGGACTAGCGAGGCCGAGCAGTACTTC.

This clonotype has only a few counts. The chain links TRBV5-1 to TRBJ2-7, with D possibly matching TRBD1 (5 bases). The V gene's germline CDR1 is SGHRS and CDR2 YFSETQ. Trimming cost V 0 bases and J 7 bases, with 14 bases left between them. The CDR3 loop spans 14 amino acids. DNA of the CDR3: TGCGCCAGCAGCTTGGTAACAGGTCCTGGGGAGCAGTACTTC. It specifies CASSLVTGPGEQYF.

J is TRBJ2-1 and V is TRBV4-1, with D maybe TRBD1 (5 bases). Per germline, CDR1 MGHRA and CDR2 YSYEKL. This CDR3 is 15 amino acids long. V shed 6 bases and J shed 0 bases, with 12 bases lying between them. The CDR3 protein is CASSMGQSSYNEQFF. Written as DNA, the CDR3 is TGCGCCAGCAGTATGGGGCAGAGCTCCTACAATGAGCAGTTCTTC.

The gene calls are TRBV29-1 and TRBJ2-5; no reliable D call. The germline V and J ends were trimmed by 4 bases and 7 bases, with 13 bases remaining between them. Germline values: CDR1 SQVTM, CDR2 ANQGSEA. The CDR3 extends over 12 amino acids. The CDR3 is CSVGGSFRTQYF. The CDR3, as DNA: TGCAGCGTTGGGGGTTCGTTTAGGACCCAGTACTTC. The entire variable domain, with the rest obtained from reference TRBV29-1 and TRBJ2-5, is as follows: SAVISQKPSRDICQRGTSLTIQCQVDSQVTMMFWYRQQPGQSLTLIATANQGSEATYESGFVIDKFPISRPNLTFSTLTVSNMSPEDSSIYLCSVGGSFRTQYFGPGTRLLVL.

The CDR3 sequence is CASNLGPGDTQYF. In DNA, the CDR3 is TGTGCCAGCAATCTAGGGCCGGGAGATACGCAGTATTTT. This sequence joins TRBV6-1 and TRBJ2-3; D is uncertain. Germline values: CDR1 MNHNS, CDR2 SASEGT. This CDR3 is 13 amino acids long. V shed 7 bases and J shed 5 bases, with 13 bases lying between them.

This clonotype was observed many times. CDR3 DNA: TGCAGTGCCAAGCCCGGGGTCTACGAGCAGTACTTC. It translates to CSAKPGVYEQYF. The chain recombines TRBV20-1 with TRBJ2-7, with a possible D match to TRBD2 (5 bases). CDR1 DFQATT and CDR2 SNEGSKA come from the germline V gene (reference sequence). The CDR3 is 12 amino acids. V lost 6 bases to trimming and J lost 3 bases, with 12 bases between them.

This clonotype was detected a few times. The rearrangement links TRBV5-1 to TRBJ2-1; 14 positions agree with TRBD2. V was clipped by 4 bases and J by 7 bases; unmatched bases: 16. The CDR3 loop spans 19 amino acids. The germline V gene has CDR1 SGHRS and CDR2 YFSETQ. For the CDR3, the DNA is TGCGCCAGCAGCCTGCAGAGGGGACTAGCGGGGGTCTGGGGGAATGAGCAGTTCTTC. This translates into CASSLQRGLAGVWGNEQFF.

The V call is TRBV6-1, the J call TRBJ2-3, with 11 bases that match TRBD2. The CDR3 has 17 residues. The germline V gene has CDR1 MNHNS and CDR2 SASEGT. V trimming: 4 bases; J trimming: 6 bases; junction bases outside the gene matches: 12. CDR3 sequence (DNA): TGTGCCAGCAGTGCGTCACGCCTAGCGGGAGGTTGGGATACGCAGTATTTT. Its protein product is CASSASRLAGGWDTQYF.

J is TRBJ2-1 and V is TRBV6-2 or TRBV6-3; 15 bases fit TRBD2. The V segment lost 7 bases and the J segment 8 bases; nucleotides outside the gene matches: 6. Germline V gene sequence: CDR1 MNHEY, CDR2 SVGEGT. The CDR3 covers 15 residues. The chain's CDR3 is CASTPGLAGGYEQFF. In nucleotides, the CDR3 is TGTGCCAGCACCCCGGGACTAGCGGGAGGCTATGAGCAGTTCTTC.

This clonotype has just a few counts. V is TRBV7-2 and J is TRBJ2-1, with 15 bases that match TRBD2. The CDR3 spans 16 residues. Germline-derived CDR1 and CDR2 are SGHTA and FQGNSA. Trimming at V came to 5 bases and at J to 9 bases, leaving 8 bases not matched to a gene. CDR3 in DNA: TGTGCCAGCAGCGTAGGACTAGCGGGGGGGCTTAGTGAGCAGTTCTTC. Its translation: CASSVGLAGGLSEQFF.

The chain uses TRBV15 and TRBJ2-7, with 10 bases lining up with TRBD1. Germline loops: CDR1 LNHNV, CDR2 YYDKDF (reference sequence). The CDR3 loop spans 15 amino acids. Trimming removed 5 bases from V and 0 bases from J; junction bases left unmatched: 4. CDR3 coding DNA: TGTGCCACCAGCCCACGGACAGGGGGCTCCTACGAGCAGTACTTC. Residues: CATSPRTGGSYEQYF.

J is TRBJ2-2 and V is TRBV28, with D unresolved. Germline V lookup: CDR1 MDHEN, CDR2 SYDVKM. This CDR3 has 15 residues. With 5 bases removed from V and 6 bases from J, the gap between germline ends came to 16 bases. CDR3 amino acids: CASSPRTSSAGELFF. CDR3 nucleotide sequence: TGTGCCAGCAGTCCGCGGACGTCCAGCGCCGGGGAGCTGTTTTTT. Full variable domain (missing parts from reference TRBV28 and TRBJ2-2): DVKVTQSSRYLVKRTGEKVFLECVQDMDHENMFWYRQDPGLGLRLIYFSYDVKMKEKGDIPEGYSVSREKKERFSLILESASTNQTSMYLCASSPRTSSAGELFFGEGSRLTVL.

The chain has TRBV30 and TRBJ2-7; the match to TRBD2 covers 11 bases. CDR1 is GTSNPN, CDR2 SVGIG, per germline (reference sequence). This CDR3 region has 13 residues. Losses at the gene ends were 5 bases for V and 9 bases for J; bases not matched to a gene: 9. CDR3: CAWGLAGSRVQYF. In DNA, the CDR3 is TGTGCCTGGGGACTAGCGGGCTCGAGGGTGCAGTACTTC.

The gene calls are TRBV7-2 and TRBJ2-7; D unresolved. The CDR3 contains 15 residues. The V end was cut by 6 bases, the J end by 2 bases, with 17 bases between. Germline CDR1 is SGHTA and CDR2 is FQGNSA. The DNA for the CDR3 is TGTGCCAGCAGGCAACCCGGAGTCGGAACCTACGAGCAGTACTTC. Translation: CASRQPGVGTYEQYF.

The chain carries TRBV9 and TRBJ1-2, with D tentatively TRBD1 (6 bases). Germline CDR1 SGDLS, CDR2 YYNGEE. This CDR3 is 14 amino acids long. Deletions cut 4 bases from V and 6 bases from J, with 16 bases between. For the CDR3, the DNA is TGTGCCAGCAGCCCTTGGGGGGCGGAAGATGGCTACACCTTC. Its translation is CASSPWGAEDGYTF.

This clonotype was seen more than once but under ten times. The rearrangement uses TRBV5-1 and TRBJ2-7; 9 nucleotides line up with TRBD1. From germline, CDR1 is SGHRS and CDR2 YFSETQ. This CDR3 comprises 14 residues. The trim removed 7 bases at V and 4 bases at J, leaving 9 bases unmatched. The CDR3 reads CASRPGQGNYEQYF. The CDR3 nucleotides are TGCGCCAGCCGCCCGGGACAGGGAAATTACGAGCAGTACTTC.

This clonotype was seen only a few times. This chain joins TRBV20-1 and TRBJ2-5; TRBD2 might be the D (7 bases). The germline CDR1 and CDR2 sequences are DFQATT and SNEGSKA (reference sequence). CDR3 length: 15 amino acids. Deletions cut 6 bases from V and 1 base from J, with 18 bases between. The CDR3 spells CSAPGGGGSQETQYF. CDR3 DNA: TGCAGTGCCCCTGGGGGAGGGGGTTCCCAAGAGACCCAGTACTTC.

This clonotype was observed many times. This CDR3 is CSALRANLETQYF. CDR3 DNA sequence: TGCAGTGCTCTCCGGGCGAATCTGGAGACCCAGTACTTC. The rearrangement uses TRBV20-1 and TRBJ2-5, with D hard to call. This CDR3 is 13 amino acids long. Looked up from germline, CDR1 is DFQATT and CDR2 is SNEGSKA (reference sequence). The V end was cut by 5 bases, the J end by 5 bases, with 15 bases between.

This CDR3 is CASSYGGGQKETQYF. The CDR3 DNA follows: TGTGCCAGCAGTTACGGCGGGGGCCAGAAAGAGACCCAGTACTTC. The rearrangement joins TRBV6-5 to TRBJ2-5; tentatively, D is TRBD2 (7 bases). Germline CDR1 reads MNHEY; CDR2 reads SVGAGI. The CDR3 sequence is 15 residues long. V lost 2 bases and J 3 bases, leaving 13 bases between the germline ends.

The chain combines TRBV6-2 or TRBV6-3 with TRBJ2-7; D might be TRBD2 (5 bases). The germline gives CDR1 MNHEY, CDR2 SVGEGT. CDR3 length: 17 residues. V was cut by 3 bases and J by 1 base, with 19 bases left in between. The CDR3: CASSYRVGVSLSYEQYF. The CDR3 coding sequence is TGTGCCAGCAGTTATCGGGTCGGGGTCTCCTTATCCTACGAGCAGTACTTC.

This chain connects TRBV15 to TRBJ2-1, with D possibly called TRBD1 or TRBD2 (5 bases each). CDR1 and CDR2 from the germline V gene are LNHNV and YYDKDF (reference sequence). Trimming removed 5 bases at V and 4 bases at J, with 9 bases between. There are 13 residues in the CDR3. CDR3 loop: CATSEGPYNEQFF. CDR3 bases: TGTGCCACCAGCGAGGGACCTTACAATGAGCAGTTCTTC.

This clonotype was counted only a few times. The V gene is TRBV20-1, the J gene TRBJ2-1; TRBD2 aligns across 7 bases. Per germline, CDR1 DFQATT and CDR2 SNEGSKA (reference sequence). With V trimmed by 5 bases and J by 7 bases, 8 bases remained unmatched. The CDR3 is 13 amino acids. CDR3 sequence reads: CSARAGPRNEQFF. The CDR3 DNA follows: TGCAGTGCTCGAGCGGGGCCCCGGAATGAGCAGTTCTTC.

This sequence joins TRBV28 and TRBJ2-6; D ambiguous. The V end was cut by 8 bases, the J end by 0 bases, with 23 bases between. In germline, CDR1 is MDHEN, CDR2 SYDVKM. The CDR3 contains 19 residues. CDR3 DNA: TGTGCCAGCGCCCCGGGTTTATTGACGGACGTCTCTGGGGCCAACGTCCTGACTTTC. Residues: CASAPGLLTDVSGANVLTF.

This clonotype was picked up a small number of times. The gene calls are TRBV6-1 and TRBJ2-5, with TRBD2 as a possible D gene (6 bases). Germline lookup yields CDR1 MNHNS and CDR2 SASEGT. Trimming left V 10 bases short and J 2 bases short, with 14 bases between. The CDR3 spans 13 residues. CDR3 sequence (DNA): TGTGCCACCGGGAGAGCGGAACAAGAGACCCAGTACTTC. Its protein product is CATGRAEQETQYF.

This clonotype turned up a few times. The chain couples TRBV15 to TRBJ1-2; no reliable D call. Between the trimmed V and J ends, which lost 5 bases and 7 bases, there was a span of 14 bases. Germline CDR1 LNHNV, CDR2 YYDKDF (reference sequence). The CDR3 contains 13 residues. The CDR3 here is CATSLTGNRGYTF. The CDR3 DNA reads TGTGCCACCAGCCTAACGGGGAATCGTGGCTACACCTTC.

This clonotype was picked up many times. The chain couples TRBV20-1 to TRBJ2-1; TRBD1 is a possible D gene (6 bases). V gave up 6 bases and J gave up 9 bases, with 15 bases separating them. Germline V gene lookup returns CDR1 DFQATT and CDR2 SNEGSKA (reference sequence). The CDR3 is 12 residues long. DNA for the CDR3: TGCAGTGCCTATCATCAGGGGTTTGAGCAGTTCTTC. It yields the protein CSAYHQGFEQFF.